The 17 T cell receptor beta chains reported below all come from one sample, sequenced in a study of blood T cells in healthy people across ages. It was with a sample-barcoded 5' primer and a J-beta primer mix that a second PCR of about 6 to 12 cycles was run. MiXCR, applied by TCRdb to the 5' RACE reads, yields one record per CDR3 protein. The repertoire includes roughly 1.7 million distinct CDR3 sequences, around 35% of them detected once, and approximately 10% sits in the top ten. The sample taken for sequencing was blood. All receptors derive from a woman aged 25 to 39 in good health.

The chain joins TRBV10-3 to TRBJ1-6; D gene ambiguous. The CDR3 has 20 amino acids. Germline lookup yields CDR1 ENHRY and CDR2 SYGVKD. V lost 3 bases, J lost 10 bases, and 31 bases lay in between. The CDR3 loop reads CAISEGGPQNPIPESSPLHF. DNA of the CDR3: TGTGCCATCAGTGAAGGAGGCCCCCAAAACCCTATCCCTGAATCGTCACCCCTCCACTTT.

Only a few counts were recorded for this clonotype. The chain has TRBV20-1 and TRBJ2-4; no clear D gene. V was shortened by 0 bases and J by 0 bases, with 6 bases between the two germline ends. CDR1 and CDR2 from the germline V gene are DFQATT and SNEGSKA (reference sequence). The CDR3 covers 14 residues. CDR3: CSAREVLAKNIQYF. CDR3 in DNA: TGCAGTGCTAGAGAAGTTCTAGCCAAAAACATTCAGTACTTC.

The chain employs TRBV5-1 and TRBJ2-7; D perhaps matches TRBD1 (5 bases). The V gene lost 0 bases and the J gene lost 4 bases, with 11 bases spanning the gap. The CDR3 length is 14 residues. CDR1 and CDR2 (germline): SGHRS, YFSETQ. In DNA form, the CDR3 reads TGCGCCAGCAGCTTGGAGCAGGGCTGGTACGAGCAGTACTTC. Translated: CASSLEQGWYEQYF.

This clonotype was counted only a few times. The chain links TRBV28 to TRBJ2-5; TRBD1 or TRBD2 may be the D gene (5 bases each). V shed 8 bases and J shed 2 bases, with 18 bases lying between them. This CDR3 contains 15 residues. Germline CDR1 and CDR2: MDHEN and SYDVKM. The CDR3 spells CASSTIWGRQETQYF. The DNA for the CDR3 is TGTGCCAGCTCGACCATTTGGGGGAGACAAGAGACCCAGTACTTC. The whole variable domain, filled in from reference TRBV28 and TRBJ2-5, reads DVKVTQSSRYLVKRTGEKVFLECVQDMDHENMFWYRQDPGLGLRLIYFSYDVKMKEKGDIPEGYSVSREKKERFSLILESASTNQTSMYLCASSTIWGRQETQYFGPGTRLLVL.

This chain connects TRBV27 to TRBJ2-3; a weak D match, TRBD2 (6 bases). Trimming removed 3 bases at V and 5 bases at J, with 18 bases between. The germline V gene encodes CDR1 MNHEY and CDR2 SMNVEV (reference sequence). CDR3 length equals 16 residues. CDR3 coding DNA: TGTGCCAGCAGTTTCTTCATCGGGAGAGGTGGAGATACGCAGTATTTT. It codes for CASSFFIGRGGDTQYF.

The genes are TRBV7-7 and TRBJ2-3, with 7 bases aligning to TRBD1. The length of the CDR3 is 13 residues. J lost 7 bases, V lost 1 base, and 2 bases had no gene match. Looked up from germline, CDR1 is SSHAT and CDR2 is FNYEAQ (reference sequence). CDR3 sequence reads: CASSLDRGNTQYF. In DNA form, the CDR3 reads TGTGCCAGCAGCTTAGACAGGGGAAATACGCAGTATTTT.

Note on this clonotype: One end of the junction fails to match germline, which may point to a read error. This sequence joins TRBV7-2 and TRBJ2-7; TRBD2 might be the D (6 bases). This CDR3 is built from 14 residues. The germline V gene has CDR1 SGHTA and CDR2 FQGNSA. CDR3 sequence: CASSHPGTGYGQYF. CDR3 nucleotides: TGTGCCAGCAGCCATCCAGGGACTGGCTACGGGCAGTACTTC. Together with reference TRBV7-2 and TRBJ2-7, the CDR3 gives the full variable domain: GAGVSQSPSNKVTEKGKDVELRCDPISGHTALYWYRQSLGQGLEFLIYFQGNSAPDKSGLPSDRFSAERTGGSVSTLTIQRTQQEDSAVYLCASSHPGTGYGQYFGPGTRLTVT.

This clonotype was seen ten or more times. This chain connects TRBV29-1 to TRBJ2-1; D perhaps matches TRBD2 (5 bases). The CDR3 consists of 13 residues. Germline V gene lookup returns CDR1 SQVTM and CDR2 ANQGSEA. V lost 6 bases to trimming and J lost 4 bases, with 13 bases between them. The CDR3 here is CSVPGGPYNEQFF. Here the CDR3 DNA reads TGCAGCGTGCCAGGCGGGCCATACAATGAGCAGTTCTTC.

A word on this clonotype: A much larger clone differs by one base, so this may be a read error. The chain combines TRBV4-1 with TRBJ2-1; D is possibly TRBD2 (6 bases). V lost 7 bases to trimming and J lost 7 bases, with 23 bases between them. In germline, CDR1 is MGHRA, CDR2 YSYEKL. The CDR3 loop spans 16 amino acids. DNA of the CDR3: TGCGCCAGCAACCAGGGACTCCCTCTACTGGGGAATGAGCAGTTCTTC. It encodes CASNQGLPLLGNEQFF.

The sample holds many counts of this clonotype. This rearrangement joins TRBV4-1 to TRBJ2-7, with D possibly matching TRBD1 (5 bases). V gave up 3 bases and J gave up 4 bases, with 13 bases separating them. Germline CDR1 reads MGHRA; CDR2 reads YSYEKL. This CDR3 contains 14 residues. In DNA, the CDR3 is TGCGCCAGCAGCCATCCAGGGAAAACTTACGAGCAGTACTTC. It yields the protein CASSHPGKTYEQYF.

CDR3 protein: CASSEGGRYNEQFF. The CDR3 DNA is TGTGCCAGCAGTGAGGGGGGGCGCTACAATGAGCAGTTCTTC. This chain uses TRBV2 with TRBJ2-1; perhaps TRBD2 as D (7 bases). The CDR3 runs to 14 residues. Trimming shortened V by 3 bases and J by 3 bases, and 9 bases separated the two germline ends. The germline CDR1 and CDR2 sequences are SNHLY and FYNNEI.

This clonotype came up a few times. The chain links TRBV29-1 to TRBJ2-1, with D possibly matching TRBD2 (5 bases). Germline values: CDR1 SQVTM, CDR2 ANQGSEA. The CDR3 loop spans 15 amino acids. Trimming shortened V by 0 bases and J by 0 bases, and 9 bases separated the two germline ends. The CDR3 sequence is CSVEDEGSSYNEQFF. CDR3 coding DNA: TGCAGCGTTGAAGATGAAGGGAGCTCCTACAATGAGCAGTTCTTC.

This clonotype was seen repeatedly, ten times or more. This chain connects TRBV10-3 to TRBJ2-7; tentatively, D is TRBD2 (6 bases). Between the trimmed V and J ends, which lost 6 bases and 7 bases, there was a span of 13 bases. The V gene's germline CDR1 is ENHRY and CDR2 SYGVKD. The CDR3 contains 12 residues. CDR3 sequence reads: CAIRRDFLEQYF. CDR3 DNA: TGTGCCATCAGGAGGGACTTCTTAGAGCAGTACTTC.

Ten or more counts support this clonotype. The V call is TRBV7-2, the J call TRBJ2-1; D not resolved. The CDR3 has 11 amino acids. Per the germline V gene, CDR1 is SGHTA and CDR2 is FQGNSA. The CDR3 DNA reads TGTGAAGTACGGTCCTACAATGAGCAGTTCTTC. Translation gives CEVRSYNEQFF. The full variable domain, with the rest looked up from reference TRBV7-2 and TRBJ2-1, is GAGVSQSPSNKVTEKGKDVELRCDPISGHTALYWYRQSLGQGLEFLIYFQGNSAPDKSGLPSDRFSAERTGGSVSTLTIQRTQQEDSAVYLCEVRSYNEQFFGPGTRLTVL.

This clonotype was detected a few times. The rearrangement joins TRBV5-6 to TRBJ2-2; TRBD2 matches at 8 bases. The CDR3 consists of 16 residues. CDR1 is SGHDT, CDR2 YYEEEE, per germline. After removal of 0 bases from V and 5 bases from J, the junction contained 6 bases not matched to a gene. CDR3 DNA sequence: TGTGCCAGCAGCTTGGTTGCGGGAGGTCGGACCGGGGAGCTGTTTTTT. Protein: CASSLVAGGRTGELFF.

This clonotype was recorded a few times. The rearrangement links TRBV28 to TRBJ1-1; D unresolved. The CDR3 consists of 12 residues. Per the germline V gene, CDR1 is MDHEN and CDR2 is SYDVKM. The CDR3 region is CVTRLGQTEAFF. The CDR3 nucleotides read TGTGTCACAAGGCTGGGTCAAACTGAAGCTTTCTTT.

The rearrangement links TRBV19 to TRBJ1-2; no clear D gene. CDR3 length: 15 residues. Per the germline V gene, CDR1 is LNHDA and CDR2 is SQIVND (reference sequence). Trimming removed 7 bases at V and 2 bases at J, with 17 bases between. Here the CDR3 DNA reads TGTGCCAGTACCCCCATTTCTGGAGGCAACTATGGCTACACCTTC. Protein: CASTPISGGNYGYTF.